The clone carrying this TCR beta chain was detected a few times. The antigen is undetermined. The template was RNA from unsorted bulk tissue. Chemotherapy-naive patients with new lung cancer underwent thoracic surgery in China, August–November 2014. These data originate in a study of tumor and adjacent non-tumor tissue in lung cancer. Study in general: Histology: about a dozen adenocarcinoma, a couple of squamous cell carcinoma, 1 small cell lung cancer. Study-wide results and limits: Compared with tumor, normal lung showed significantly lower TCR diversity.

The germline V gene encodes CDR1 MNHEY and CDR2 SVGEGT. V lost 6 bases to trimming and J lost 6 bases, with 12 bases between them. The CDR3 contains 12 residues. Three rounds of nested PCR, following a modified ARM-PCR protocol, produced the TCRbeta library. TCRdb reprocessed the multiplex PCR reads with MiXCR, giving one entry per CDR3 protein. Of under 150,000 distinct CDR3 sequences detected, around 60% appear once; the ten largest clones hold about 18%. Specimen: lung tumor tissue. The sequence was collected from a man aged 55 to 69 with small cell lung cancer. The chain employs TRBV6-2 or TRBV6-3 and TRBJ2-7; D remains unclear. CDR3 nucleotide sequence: TGTGCCAGCAGGCCGAGCTGGGGCGAGCAGTACTTC. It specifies CASRPSWGEQYF.